A selection of T cell receptor beta chains follows, all from one sample in a study of blood T cell repertoires in COVID-19. TCRdb's copy holds only in-frame clones and misses some; the assay was immunoSEQ multiplex PCR. The sample holds around 250,000 clones, roughly 85% seen once. The specimen was PBMCs or T cells enriched from blood (not recorded which). The receptors derive from a woman aged 45-65 years who had recovered from COVID-19. The CDR3 runs from the conserved cysteine through the conserved F or W. D genes are given only for firm matches. Expanded clones are given a class, and other clones once, few, many or no size at all.

size	J	D	V	CDR3	DNA
-	TRBJ1-6	TRBD1	TRBV2	CASHDRGNSPLHF	TGTGCCAGCCATGACAGGGGTAATTCACCCCTCCACTTT
-	TRBJ2-7	TRBD1	TRBV2	CASSVRQGYEQYF	TGTGCCAGCAGTGTTCGACAGGGCTACGAGCAGTACTTC
-	TRBJ2-1	TRBD1	TRBV9	CASSDGQDWYNEQFF	TGTGCCAGCAGCGATGGACAGGACTGGTACAATGAGCAGTTCTTC
-	TRBJ1-1	TRBD1	TRBV5-5	CASSRGQGRPEAFF	TGTGCCAGCAGCCGGGGACAGGGTCGACCTGAAGCTTTCTTT
-	TRBJ1-1	TRBD1	TRBV9	CASSVDGQGASTEAFF	TGTGCCAGCAGCGTAGATGGACAGGGTGCGAGCACTGAAGCTTTCTTT
-	TRBJ1-2	TRBD1	TRBV25-1	CASSGQGQGYGYTF	TGTGCCAGCAGTGGACAGGGGCAGGGCTATGGCTACACCTTC
-	TRBJ2-7	TRBD2	TRBV6-5	CASSYSLTSGEQYF	TGTGCCAGCAGTTACTCCCTGACTAGCGGCGAGCAGTACTTC
-	TRBJ1-2	TRBD1	TRBV5-4	CASSLAATGKDYGYTF	TGTGCCAGCAGCTTGGCCGCGACAGGGAAGGACTATGGCTACACCTTC
-	TRBJ2-5	TRBD1	TRBV27	CASSTIGQGARAQETQYF	TGTGCCAGCAGTACAATAGGACAGGGAGCCCGGGCCCAAGAGACCCAGTACTTC
-	TRBJ2-7	TRBD2	TRBV9	CASSRIAGVAHEQYF	TGTGCCAGCAGCCGAATAGCGGGAGTCGCCCACGAGCAGTACTTC
few	TRBJ2-5	-	TRBV3-1/TRBV3-2	CASSLYTSQETQYF	TGTGCCAGCAGCCTTTACACAAGCCAAGAGACCCAGTACTTC
-	TRBJ1-4	TRBD1	TRBV25-1	CASSESGGSEKLFF	TGTGCCAGCAGTGAATCAGGGGGGAGTGAAAAACTGTTTTTT
-	TRBJ1-4	-	TRBV27	CASSPWGGREKLFF	TGTGCCAGCAGTCCCTGGGGAGGGCGGGAAAAACTGTTTTTT
-	TRBJ2-7	TRBD2	TRBV5-1	CASSPGTSGTHEQYF	TGCGCCAGCAGCCCAGGGACTAGCGGGACCCACGAGCAGTACTTC
-	TRBJ2-1	TRBD2	TRBV27	CVRGGLAGVCEQFF	TGTGTTCGGGGGGGACTAGCGGGAGTTTGTGAGCAGTTCTTC
-	TRBJ1-1	-	TRBV7-9	CAGTTLNTEAFF	TGTGCCGGCACGACACTGAACACTGAAGCTTTCTTT
-	TRBJ2-7	TRBD2	TRBV7-2	CASSLAATSVSYEQYF	TGTGCCAGCAGCTTAGCGGCGACTAGCGTCTCCTACGAGCAGTACTTC
many	TRBJ2-1	-	TRBV7-9	CASSLAWEELGNEQFF	TGTGCCAGCAGCTTAGCGTGGGAGGAACTCGGCAATGAGCAGTTCTTC
-	TRBJ1-5	-	TRBV30	CAWSVLGIRGSNQPQHF	TGTGCCTGGAGTGTACTTGGAATCCGAGGGAGCAATCAGCCCCAGCATTTT
-	TRBJ2-7	-	TRBV3-1/TRBV3-2	CASGRGETYEQYF	TGTGCCAGCGGGCGGGGAGAAACCTACGAGCAGTACTTC
-	TRBJ1-1	-	TRBV7-2	CASSFQGVNTEAFF	TGTGCCAGCAGCTTTCAAGGAGTGAACACTGAAGCTTTCTTT
-	TRBJ2-1	-	TRBV10-3	CAITETDYNEQFF	TGTGCCATCACCGAGACAGACTACAATGAGCAGTTCTTC
-	TRBJ2-1	TRBD2	TRBV29-1	CSVSREGYNEQFF	TGCAGCGTTTCTCGGGAGGGATACAATGAGCAGTTCTTC
-	TRBJ2-7	-	TRBV19	CASSIPGLPIEQYF	TGTGCCAGTAGTATACCGGGACTCCCTATCGAGCAGTACTTC
-	TRBJ2-5	-	TRBV5-6	CASSLEGGTVLSRETQYF	TGTGCCAGCAGCTTGGAAGGGGGAACGGTCCTAAGCCGAGAGACCCAGTACTTC